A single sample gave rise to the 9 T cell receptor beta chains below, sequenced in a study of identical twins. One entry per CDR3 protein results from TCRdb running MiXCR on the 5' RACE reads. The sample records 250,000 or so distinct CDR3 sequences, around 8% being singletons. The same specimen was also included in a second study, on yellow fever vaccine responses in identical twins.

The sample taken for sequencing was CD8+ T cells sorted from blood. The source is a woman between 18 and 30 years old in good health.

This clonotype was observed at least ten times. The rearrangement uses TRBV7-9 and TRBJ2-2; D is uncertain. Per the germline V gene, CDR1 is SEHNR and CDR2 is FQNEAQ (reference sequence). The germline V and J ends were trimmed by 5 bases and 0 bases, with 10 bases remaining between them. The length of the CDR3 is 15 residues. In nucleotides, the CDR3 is TGTGCCAGCAGCCCAAGGGCCCCGAACACCGGGGAGCTGTTTTTT. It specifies CASSPRAPNTGELFF.

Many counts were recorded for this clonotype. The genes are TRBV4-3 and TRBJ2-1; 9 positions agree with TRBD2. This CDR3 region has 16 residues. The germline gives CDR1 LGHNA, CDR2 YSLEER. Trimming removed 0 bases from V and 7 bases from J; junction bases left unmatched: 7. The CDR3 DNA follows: TGCGCCAGCAGCCAAGATCCTAGCGGGATATTGAATGAGCAGTTCTTC. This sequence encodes CASSQDPSGILNEQFF.

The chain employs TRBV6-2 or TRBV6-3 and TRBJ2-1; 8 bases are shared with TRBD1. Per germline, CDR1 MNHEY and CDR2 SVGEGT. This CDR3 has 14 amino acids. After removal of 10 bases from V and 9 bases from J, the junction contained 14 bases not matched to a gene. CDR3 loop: CATEPGQATGEQFF. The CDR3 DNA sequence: TGTGCCACCGAACCGGGACAGGCCACCGGTGAGCAGTTCTTC.

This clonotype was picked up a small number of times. The CDR3 coding sequence is TGTGCCAGCAGCTTAGAGGGCGGGTTGTACACTGAAGCTTTCTTT. Protein: CASSLEGGLYTEAFF. The chain has TRBV7-8 and TRBJ1-1; D is undetermined. The CDR3 extends over 15 amino acids. Looked up from germline, CDR1 is SGHVS and CDR2 is FQNEAQ. The V end lost 1 base, the J end lost 3 bases, and 12 bases lay between the germline ends.

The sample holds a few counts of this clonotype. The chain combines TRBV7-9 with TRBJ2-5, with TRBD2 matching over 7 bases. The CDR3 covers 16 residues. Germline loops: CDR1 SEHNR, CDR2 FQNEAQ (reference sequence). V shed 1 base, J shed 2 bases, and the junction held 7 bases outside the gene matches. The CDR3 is CASSLVLAVAQETQYF. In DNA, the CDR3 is TGTGCCAGCAGCTTAGTGCTAGCGGTGGCACAAGAGACCCAGTACTTC.

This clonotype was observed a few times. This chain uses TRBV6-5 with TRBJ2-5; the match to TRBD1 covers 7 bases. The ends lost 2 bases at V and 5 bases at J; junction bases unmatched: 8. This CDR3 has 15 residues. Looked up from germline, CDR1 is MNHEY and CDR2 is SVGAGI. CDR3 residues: CASSYSSGGGETQYF. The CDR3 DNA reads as TGTGCCAGCAGTTACAGTTCAGGGGGTGGGGAGACCCAGTACTTC.

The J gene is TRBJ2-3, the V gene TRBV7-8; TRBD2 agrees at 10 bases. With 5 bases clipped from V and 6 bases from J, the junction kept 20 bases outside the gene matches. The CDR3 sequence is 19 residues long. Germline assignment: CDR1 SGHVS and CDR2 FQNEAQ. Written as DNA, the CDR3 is TGTGCCAGCAGCGAGATACCGGGACTAGCGACGCCCGGGCCGGATACGCAGTATTTT. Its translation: CASSEIPGLATPGPDTQYF.

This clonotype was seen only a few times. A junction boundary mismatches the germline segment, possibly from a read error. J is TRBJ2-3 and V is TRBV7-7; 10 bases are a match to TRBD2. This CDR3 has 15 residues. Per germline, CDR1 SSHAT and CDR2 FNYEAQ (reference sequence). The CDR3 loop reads CASSQGLANTDTQYF. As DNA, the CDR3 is TGTGCTAGCAGCCAGGGACTAGCGAACACAGATACGCAGTATTTT.

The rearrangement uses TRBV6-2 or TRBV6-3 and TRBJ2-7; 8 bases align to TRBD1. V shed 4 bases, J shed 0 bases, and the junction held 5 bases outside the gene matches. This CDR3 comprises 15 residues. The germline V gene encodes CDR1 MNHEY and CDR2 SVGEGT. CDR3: CASSSGQDISYEQYF. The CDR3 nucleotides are TGTGCCAGCAGTTCGGGACAGGACATCTCCTACGAGCAGTACTTC.